This record concerns one TCR beta chain sequence. The germline V and J ends were trimmed by 2 bases and 5 bases, with 12 bases remaining between them. Germline CDR1 reads MNHEY; CDR2 reads SVGEGT. This CDR3 region has 14 residues. The sample is drawn from a study of blood T cell repertoires in COVID-19. Study information: Sample material is recorded as cDNA or gDNA derived from T cells, B-cell-depleted T cells, or PBMCs.

TCRdb's table, derived via immunoSEQ multiplex PCR, lists solely in-frame clones and lacks some. The data show about 18,000 clones, around 87% seen once. The receptor was derived from a man between 45 and 60 years old with active COVID-19. The sample taken for sequencing was peripheral blood. This chain uses TRBV6-2 or TRBV6-3 with TRBJ1-1, with no clear D. The CDR3 loop reads CASSYTSTGTEAFF. The CDR3 DNA reads as TGTGCCAGCAGTTACACCTCCACGGGGACTGAAGCTTTCTTT.